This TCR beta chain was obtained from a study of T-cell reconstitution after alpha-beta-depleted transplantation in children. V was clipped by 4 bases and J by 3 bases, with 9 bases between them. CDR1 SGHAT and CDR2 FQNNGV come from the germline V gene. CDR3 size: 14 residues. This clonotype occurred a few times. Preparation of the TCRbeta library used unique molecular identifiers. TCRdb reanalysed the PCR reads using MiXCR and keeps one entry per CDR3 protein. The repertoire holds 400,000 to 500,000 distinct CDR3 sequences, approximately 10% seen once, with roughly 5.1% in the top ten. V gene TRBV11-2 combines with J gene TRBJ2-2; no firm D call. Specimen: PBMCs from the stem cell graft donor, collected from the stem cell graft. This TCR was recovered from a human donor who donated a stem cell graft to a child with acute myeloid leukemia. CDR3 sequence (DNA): TGTGCCAGCAGCTCGAAAGCGCACACCGGGGAGCTGTTTTTT. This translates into CASSSKAHTGELFF.